The T cell receptor (beta chain) under discussion was sequenced for a study of shared clonotypes between healthy human individuals. The overall study: Per donor, three plates held CD4 naive cells, three held CD4 memory, two held CD8 naive and one held CD8 memory.

Naive CD8 cells comprised CD45RO-negative, CCR7-positively selected cells, excluding terminally differentiated effector memory CD45RA+ cells. This clone was seen a handful of times. Its target is unknown. An assay was performed, and its level was deep. Across several immunoSEQ plates, the genomic DNA of each subset was split evenly. Data came from immunoSEQ multiplex PCR; TCRdb stores just in-frame clones and leaves some out. This table holds more than 2 million clones, over 85% found once. Looked up from germline, CDR1 is MDHEN and CDR2 is SYDVKM. The V gene lost 3 bases and the J gene lost 10 bases, with 15 bases spanning the gap. This CDR3 has 13 residues. Notes on the study in general: Across four donors, naive CD4 shared roughly 5.1%, naive CD8 around 4%, memory CD4 more than 2%, memory CD8 around 0.36%.

Input material: naive CD8+ T cells from PBMCs. The origin of this receptor is a man aged 18 to 29 in good health. Some clones in this sample may be carry-over from other donors' samples. The chain links TRBV28 to TRBJ1-1, with D maybe TRBD1 (6 bases). The CDR3 is CASSFVEVRGAFF. CDR3 in DNA: TGTGCCAGCAGTTTCGTCGAGGTCAGGGGAGCTTTCTTT.